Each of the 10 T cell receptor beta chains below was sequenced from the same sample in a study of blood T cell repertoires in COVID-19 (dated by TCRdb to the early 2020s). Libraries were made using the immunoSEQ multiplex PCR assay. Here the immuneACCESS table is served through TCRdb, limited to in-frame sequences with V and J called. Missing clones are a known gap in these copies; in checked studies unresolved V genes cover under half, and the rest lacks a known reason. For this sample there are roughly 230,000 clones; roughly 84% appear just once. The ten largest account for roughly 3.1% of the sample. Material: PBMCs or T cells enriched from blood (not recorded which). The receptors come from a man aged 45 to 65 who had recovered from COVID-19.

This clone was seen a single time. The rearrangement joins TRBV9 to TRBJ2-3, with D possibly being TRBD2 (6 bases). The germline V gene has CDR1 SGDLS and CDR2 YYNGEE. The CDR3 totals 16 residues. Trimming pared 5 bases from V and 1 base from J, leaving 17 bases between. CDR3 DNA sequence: TGTGCCAGCAGTCTGAGCGGTTGGGGGGGCACAGATACGCAGTATTTT. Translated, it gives CASSLSGWGGTDTQYF.

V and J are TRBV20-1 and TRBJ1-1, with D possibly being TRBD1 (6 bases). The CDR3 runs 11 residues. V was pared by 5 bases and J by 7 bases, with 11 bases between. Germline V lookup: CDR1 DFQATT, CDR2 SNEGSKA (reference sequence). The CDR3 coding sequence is TGCAGTGCTCAGACAGGAATTGAAGCTTTCTTT. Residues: CSAQTGIEAFF.

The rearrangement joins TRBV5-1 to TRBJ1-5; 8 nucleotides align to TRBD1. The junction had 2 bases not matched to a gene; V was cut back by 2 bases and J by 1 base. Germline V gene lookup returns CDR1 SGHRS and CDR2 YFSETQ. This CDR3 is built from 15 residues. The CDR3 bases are TGCGCCAGCAGCTTCACAGGGGGGAGCAATCAGCCCCAGCATTTT. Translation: CASSFTGGSNQPQHF.

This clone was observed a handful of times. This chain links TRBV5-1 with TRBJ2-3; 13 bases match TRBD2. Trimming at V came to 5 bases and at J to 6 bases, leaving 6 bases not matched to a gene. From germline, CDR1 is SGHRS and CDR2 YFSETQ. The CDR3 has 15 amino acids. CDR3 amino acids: CASRPGLAGPDTQYF. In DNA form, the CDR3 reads TGCGCCAGCAGACCGGGACTAGCGGGGCCGGATACGCAGTATTTT.

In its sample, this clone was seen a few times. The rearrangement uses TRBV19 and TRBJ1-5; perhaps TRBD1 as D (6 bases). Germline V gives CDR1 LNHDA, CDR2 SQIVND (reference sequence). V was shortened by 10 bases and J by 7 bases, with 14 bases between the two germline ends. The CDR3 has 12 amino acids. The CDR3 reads CATNRESQPQHF. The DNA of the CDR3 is TGTGCCACTAACAGGGAGTCCCAGCCCCAGCATTTT. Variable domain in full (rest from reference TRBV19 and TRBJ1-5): DGGITQSPKYLFRKEGQNVTLSCEQNLNHDAMYWYRQDPGQGLRLIYYSQIVNDFQKGDIAEGYSVSREKKESFPLTVTSAQKNPTAFYLCATNRESQPQHFGDGTRLSIL.

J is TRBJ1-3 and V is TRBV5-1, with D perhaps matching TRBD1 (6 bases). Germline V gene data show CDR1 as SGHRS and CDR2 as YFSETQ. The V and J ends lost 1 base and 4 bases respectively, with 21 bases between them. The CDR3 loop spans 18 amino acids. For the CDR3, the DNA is TGCGCCAGCAGCTTGCGACAGGCACCATTTGACTTCGGAAACACCATATATTTT. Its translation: CASSLRQAPFDFGNTIYF.

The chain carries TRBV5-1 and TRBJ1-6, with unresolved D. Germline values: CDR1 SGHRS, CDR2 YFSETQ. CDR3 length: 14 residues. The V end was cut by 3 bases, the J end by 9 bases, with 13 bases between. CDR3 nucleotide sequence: TGCGCCAGCAGCTCGTACGGGAGTGGTTCACCCCTCCACTTT. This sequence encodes CASSSYGSGSPLHF.

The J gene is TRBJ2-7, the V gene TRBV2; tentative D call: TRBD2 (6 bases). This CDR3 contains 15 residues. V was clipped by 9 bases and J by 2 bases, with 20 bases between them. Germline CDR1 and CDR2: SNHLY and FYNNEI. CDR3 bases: TGTGCCAGTAGCCGTCTGCTAGCGCCTACCTACGAGCAGTACTTC. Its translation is CASSRLLAPTYEQYF. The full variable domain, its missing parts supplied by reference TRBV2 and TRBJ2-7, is EPEVTQTPSHQVTQMGQEVILRCVPISNHLYFYWYRQILGQKVEFLVSFYNNEISEKSEIFDDQFSVERPDGSNFTLKIRSTKLEDSAMYFCASSRLLAPTYEQYFGPGTRLTVT.

CDR3 loop: CASSLDSGSSYEQYF. CDR3 DNA: TGTGCCAGCAGCTTAGATTCAGGGTCATCCTACGAGCAGTACTTC. The chain is built from TRBV11-3 and TRBJ2-7; D perhaps matches TRBD1 (5 bases). This CDR3 has 15 amino acids. Germline lookup yields CDR1 SGHNT and CDR2 YENEEA. Trimming took off 0 bases at V and 1 base at J, with 10 bases between the two ends. Together with reference TRBV11-3 and TRBJ2-7, the CDR3 gives the full variable domain: EAGVVQSPRYKIIEKKQPVAFWCNPISGHNTLYWYLQNLGQGPELLIRYENEEAVDDSQLPKDRFSAERLKGVDSTLKIQPAELGDSAVYLCASSLDSGSSYEQYFGPGTRLTVT.

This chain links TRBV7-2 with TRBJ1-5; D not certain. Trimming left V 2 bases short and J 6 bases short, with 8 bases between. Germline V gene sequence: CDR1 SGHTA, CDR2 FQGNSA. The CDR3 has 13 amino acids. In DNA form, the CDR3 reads TGTGCCAGCAGCTTATGGCCCAGTCAGCCCCAGCATTTT. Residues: CASSLWPSQPQHF.